The 27 T cell receptor beta chains reported below all come from one sample, sequenced in a study of blood T cell repertoires in COVID-19. Only in-frame clones appear in the TCRdb table, and some are missing; sequencing was by immunoSEQ multiplex PCR. In the table there are a few hundred thousand clones, approximately 79% of which are singletons. Sequences were obtained from PBMCs or T cells enriched from blood (not recorded which). The receptors were gathered from a man aged 25 to 40 with acute COVID-19.

The gene calls are TRBV7-6 and TRBJ2-7; the D gene is possibly TRBD2 (5 bases). V lost 4 bases to trimming and J lost 2 bases, with 9 bases between them. The CDR3 totals 13 residues. Germline loops: CDR1 SGHVS, CDR2 FNYEAQ. DNA for the CDR3: TGTGCCAGCAGCTCAAGAGGGCCCTACGAGCAGTACGTC. This sequence encodes CASSSRGPYEQYV.

This clone was observed a single time. The chain is built from TRBV21-1 and TRBJ1-1. TRBV21-1 represents a pseudogene. CDR3 length: 15 amino acids. The DNA of the CDR3 is TGTGCCAGCAGCAATCTAAGGGAGGAGAACACTGAAGCTTTCTTT. This gives the protein CASSNLREENTEAFF.

V and J are TRBV3-1 (or the pseudogene TRBV3-2) and TRBJ1-5; perhaps TRBD1 as D (5 bases). Germline CDR1 reads LGHDT; CDR2 reads YNNKEL (reference sequence). Between the trimmed V and J ends, which lost 4 bases and 0 bases, there was a span of 13 bases. CDR3 length equals 16 residues. The CDR3 loop reads CASSLGHPSSNQPQHF. As DNA, the CDR3 is TGTGCCAGCAGCCTGGGGCATCCGAGTAGCAATCAGCCCCAGCATTTT.

The chain carries TRBV7-2 and TRBJ1-1; TRBD1 is a possible D gene (5 bases). This CDR3 has 14 amino acids. From germline, CDR1 is SGHTA and CDR2 FQGNSA. Trimming shortened V by 6 bases and J by 0 bases, and 11 bases separated the two germline ends. CDR3 in DNA: TGTGCCAGCAGAGGAGACAGACTGAACACTGAAGCTTTCTTT. It is translated as CASRGDRLNTEAFF. Together with reference TRBV7-2 and TRBJ1-1, the CDR3 gives the full variable domain: GAGVSQSPSNKVTEKGKDVELRCDPISGHTALYWYRQSLGQGLEFLIYFQGNSAPDKSGLPSDRFSAERTGGSVSTLTIQRTQQEDSAVYLCASRGDRLNTEAFFGQGTRLTVV.

The chain uses TRBV5-4 and TRBJ2-2; D is perhaps TRBD2 (6 bases). The CDR3 has 14 amino acids. Germline V CDR1 and CDR2: SGHNT, YYREEE (reference sequence). V lost 5 bases and J lost 5, with 13 bases in between. CDR3 loop: CASRSAGTTGELFF. In DNA, the CDR3 is TGTGCCAGCAGGTCCGCGGGGACTACCGGGGAGCTGTTTTTT.

This chain uses TRBV19 with TRBJ2-6, with D unresolved. The CDR3 loop spans 15 amino acids. The ends were cut back, 1 base at V and 2 bases at J, with 6 bases in the middle. CDR1 is LNHDA, CDR2 SQIVND, per germline (reference sequence). This chain's CDR3 is CASSIAGAGANVLTF. The DNA for the CDR3 is TGTGCCAGTAGTATAGCGGGTGCTGGGGCCAACGTCCTGACTTTC. The full variable domain, its missing parts supplied by reference TRBV19 and TRBJ2-6, is DGGITQSPKYLFRKEGQNVTLSCEQNLNHDAMYWYRQDPGQGLRLIYYSQIVNDFQKGDIAEGYSVSREKKESFPLTVTSAQKNPTAFYLCASSIAGAGANVLTFGAGSRLTVL.

This chain joins TRBV11-2 and TRBJ2-1, with 11 bases lining up with TRBD2. The germline gives CDR1 SGHAT, CDR2 FQNNGV. The trim removed 3 bases at V and 9 bases at J, leaving 4 bases unmatched. The CDR3 is 14 residues long. The DNA for the CDR3 is TGTGCCAGCAGCTTTACTAGCGGGAGTCCTGAGCAGTTCTTC. Translating it yields CASSFTSGSPEQFF. Full variable domain (outside the CDR3, taken from reference TRBV11-2 and TRBJ2-1): EAGVAQSPRYKIIEKRQSVAFWCNPISGHATLYWYQQILGQGPKLLIQFQNNGVVDDSQLPKDRFSAERLKGVDSTLKIQPAKLEDSAVYLCASSFTSGSPEQFFGPGTRLTVL.

The gene calls are TRBV5-1 and TRBJ2-7; a possible D gene is TRBD2 (6 bases). Trimming cost V 4 bases and J 7 bases, with 18 bases left between them. Germline V gives CDR1 SGHRS, CDR2 YFSETQ. The CDR3 extends over 14 amino acids. CDR3 in amino acids: CASSPGSAAGEQYV. The CDR3, as DNA: TGCGCCAGCAGCCCCGGGTCCGCGGCGGGGGAGCAGTACGTC.

Concerning this clone itself: The sample carries other DNA sequences with the same CDR3. The V gene is TRBV19, the J gene TRBJ2-2, with 7 positions matching TRBD2. Unmatched junction bases numbered 0, after V lost 1 base and J lost 4 bases. From germline, CDR1 is LNHDA and CDR2 SQIVND (reference sequence). The CDR3 runs 14 residues. The CDR3 DNA reads as TGTGCCAGTAGTATAGCGGGAGGCACCGGGGAGCTGTTTTTT. Translated: CASSIAGGTGELFF. The whole variable domain, remainder taken from reference TRBV19 and TRBJ2-2, is DGGITQSPKYLFRKEGQNVTLSCEQNLNHDAMYWYRQDPGQGLRLIYYSQIVNDFQKGDIAEGYSVSREKKESFPLTVTSAQKNPTAFYLCASSIAGGTGELFFGEGSRLTVL.

The rearrangement uses TRBV19 and TRBJ2-1; TRBD2 matches 9 bases. CDR1 and CDR2 (germline): LNHDA, SQIVND (reference sequence). The CDR3 length is 17 residues. Losses at the gene ends were 0 bases for V and 9 bases for J; bases not matched to a gene: 12. The DNA of the CDR3 is TGTGCCAGTAGTATAGACCATCTAGCGGGGCAAATGGTTGAGCAGTTCTTC. Protein: CASSIDHLAGQMVEQFF.

The V call is TRBV7-2, the J call TRBJ1-6; 12 nucleotides align to TRBD1. V shed 3 bases and J 5 bases; nucleotides not matched to a gene: 8. CDR1 and CDR2 (germline): SGHTA, FQGNSA. The CDR3 length is 18 residues. DNA of the CDR3: TGTGCCAGCAGCTTGACCGGGACAGGGGGCCCGAATAATTCACCCCTCCACTTT. It specifies CASSLTGTGGPNNSPLHF.

CDR3 nucleotide sequence: TGTGCCAGCAGGGACTTTAATGAGCAGTTCTTC. Protein sequence: CASRDFNEQFF. This chain links TRBV11-3 with TRBJ2-1, with D maybe TRBD2 (5 bases). Germline V CDR1 and CDR2: SGHNT, YENEEA. This CDR3 is 11 amino acids long. The V and J ends lost 6 bases and 7 bases respectively, with 7 bases between them.

The V and J genes are TRBV7-8 and TRBJ1-1, with D unclear. The CDR3 loop spans 12 amino acids. Looked up from germline, CDR1 is SGHVS and CDR2 is FQNEAQ. Trimming left V 10 bases short and J 5 bases short, with 14 bases between. The CDR3 protein is CAILTGGTEAFF. CDR3 nucleotide sequence: TGTGCCATCCTGACCGGCGGAACTGAAGCTTTCTTT.

The rearrangement links TRBV11-3 to TRBJ1-4; D unclear. The CDR3 contains 16 residues. V was clipped by 2 bases and J by 0 bases, with 10 bases between them. In germline, CDR1 is SGHNT, CDR2 YENEEA. CDR3 nucleotide sequence: TGTGCCAGCAGCTTAACTAGTTTTGCAACTAATGAAAAACTGTTTTTT. Translated: CASSLTSFATNEKLFF. The full variable domain, completed using reference TRBV11-3 and TRBJ1-4, is EAGVVQSPRYKIIEKKQPVAFWCNPISGHNTLYWYLQNLGQGPELLIRYENEEAVDDSQLPKDRFSAERLKGVDSTLKIQPAELGDSAVYLCASSLTSFATNEKLFFGSGTQLSVL.

In DNA, the CDR3 is TGTGCCAGCAGTGACTTTACCCGGGACAAAGGCTCACCCCTCCACTTT. Protein product: CASSDFTRDKGSPLHF. The gene calls are TRBV6-4 and TRBJ1-6, with D tentatively TRBD1 (6 bases). Germline lookup yields CDR1 MRHNA and CDR2 SNTAGT. The V and J ends lost 1 base and 10 bases respectively, with 17 bases between them. There are 16 residues in the CDR3.

A single count supports this clone. An end of the junction differs from the germline gene, which may be a read error. The chain has TRBV7-2 and TRBJ1-1; 7 bases fit TRBD1. There are 12 residues in the CDR3. Germline CDR1 reads SGHTA; CDR2 reads FQGNSA. CDR3: CASRGDSVVRRF. In DNA form, the CDR3 reads TGTGCCAGCAGGGGGGACAGCGTTGTCCGAAGATTT.

The chain combines TRBV2 with TRBJ2-3; possible D gene TRBD1, 6 bases. CDR3 length: 15 residues. Trimming took 6 bases from V and 6 from J, leaving 19 bases between them. Per germline, CDR1 SNHLY and CDR2 FYNNEI. CDR3 region: CASRELRDKLDTQYF. CDR3 in DNA: TGTGCCAGCAGAGAACTCCGGGACAAGCTCGATACGCAGTATTTT.

This clone occurred a few times. CDR3 in amino acids: CASSLTSEFHYGYTF. The DNA for the CDR3 is TGCGCCAGCAGCTTGACTTCCGAGTTTCACTATGGCTACACCTTC. The genes are TRBV5-1 and TRBJ1-2; D is ambiguous. CDR1 SGHRS and CDR2 YFSETQ come from the germline V gene. V was cut by 1 base and J by 3 bases, with 13 bases left in between. The CDR3 spans 15 residues.

The chain employs TRBV19 and TRBJ1-5, with TRBD1 as a possible D gene (6 bases). The ends were cut back, 4 bases at V and 7 bases at J, with 11 bases in the middle. The CDR3 length is 13 residues. The germline gives CDR1 LNHDA, CDR2 SQIVND (reference sequence). The CDR3 is CASSTRQDQPQHF. Written as DNA, the CDR3 is TGTGCCAGTAGTACACGACAGGACCAGCCCCAGCATTTT.

Concerning this clone: Other DNA sequences in this sample translate to the same CDR3. The chain combines TRBV18 with TRBJ1-6, with D possibly TRBD1 on 5 matching bases. Germline V gene data show CDR1 as KGHSH and CDR2 as LQKENI. V was cut by 3 bases and J by 6 bases, with 9 bases left in between. The CDR3 is 14 residues long. The CDR3 bases are TGTGCCAGCTCACCGGAGACAGCTAATTCACCCCTCCACTTT. Translating it yields CASSPETANSPLHF.

The rearrangement links TRBV5-6 to TRBJ2-1, with D uncertain. Germline V CDR1 and CDR2: SGHDT, YYEEEE. This CDR3 has 16 residues. Trimming stripped 2 bases from V and 0 bases from J, with 12 bases between. In DNA form, the CDR3 reads TGTGCCAGCAGCTTCCCCGAACCGAGCTCCTACAATGAGCAGTTCTTC. Its protein product is CASSFPEPSSYNEQFF.

The V and J genes are TRBV7-7 and TRBJ1-1; maybe TRBD1 (6 bases). V was clipped by 5 bases and J by 1 base, with 8 bases between them. The germline V gene has CDR1 SSHAT and CDR2 FNYEAQ (reference sequence). The CDR3 extends over 13 amino acids. CDR3 nucleotide sequence: TGTGCCAGCAGCGAGGACAGGAACACTGAAGCTTTCTTT. Protein product: CASSEDRNTEAFF.

The chain carries TRBV27 and TRBJ1-6; TRBD1 matches at 9 bases. Germline V lookup: CDR1 MNHEY, CDR2 SMNVEV (reference sequence). CDR3 length equals 14 residues. V lost 7 bases and J lost 7; bases outside the gene matches: 5. Here the CDR3 DNA reads TGTGCCAGCACCGGGACAGGGTTCAATTCACCCCTCCACTTT. Encoded protein: CASTGTGFNSPLHF.

The chain employs TRBV19 and TRBJ1-1; tentative D call: TRBD1 (5 bases). The CDR3 totals 15 residues. Between the trimmed V and J ends, which lost 0 bases and 6 bases, there was a span of 14 bases. Germline V gene data show CDR1 as LNHDA and CDR2 as SQIVND (reference sequence). The CDR3 loop reads CASSIDARGVAEAFF. The DNA for the CDR3 is TGTGCCAGTAGTATAGATGCCCGGGGGGTCGCTGAAGCTTTCTTT. Full variable domain (remainder filled in from reference TRBV19 and TRBJ1-1): DGGITQSPKYLFRKEGQNVTLSCEQNLNHDAMYWYRQDPGQGLRLIYYSQIVNDFQKGDIAEGYSVSREKKESFPLTVTSAQKNPTAFYLCASSIDARGVAEAFFGQGTRLTVV.

This rearrangement joins TRBV7-9 to TRBJ2-5; weak D call: TRBD1 (6 bases). The CDR3 runs to 16 residues. CDR1 and CDR2 (germline): SEHNR, FQNEAQ (reference sequence). Trimming pared 3 bases from V and 7 bases from J, leaving 21 bases between. The CDR3 protein is CASSFITGPSLGTQYF. The CDR3 region has the DNA TGTGCCAGCAGCTTTATCACAGGGCCCTCCCTGGGGACCCAGTACTTC. The full variable domain, rest sourced from reference TRBV7-9 and TRBJ2-5, is DTGVSQNPRHKITKRGQNVTFRCDPISEHNRLYWYRQTLGQGPEFLTYFQNEAQLEKSRLLSDRFSAERPKGSFSTLEIQRTEQGDSAMYLCASSFITGPSLGTQYFGPGTRLLVL.

This chain uses TRBV28 with TRBJ2-7, with 7 bases aligning to TRBD1. The CDR3 runs to 13 residues. V lost 4 bases and J lost 3; bases outside the gene matches: 3. From germline, CDR1 is MDHEN and CDR2 SYDVKM. CDR3 coding DNA: TGTGCCAGCAGTTCGGGACAGCACTACGAGCAGTACGTC. Its protein product is CASSSGQHYEQYV.

This clone was seen only a few times. The chain recombines TRBV10-3 with TRBJ2-7; 11 nucleotides agree with TRBD1. Germline CDR1 ENHRY, CDR2 SYGVKD. The CDR3 runs 14 residues. V dropped 10 bases and J dropped 3; count of bases not matched to a gene: 8. CDR3 coding DNA: TGTGCCACCGGACAGGGGGCACCATACTACGAGCAGTACGTC. Its translation is CATGQGAPYYEQYV.